This T cell receptor beta chain was observed in a study of tissue T cells after allogeneic stem cell transplantation. CDR3 size: 15 residues. CDR1 is GTSNPN, CDR2 SVGIG, per germline (reference sequence). Trimming at V came to 0 bases and at J to 4 bases, leaving 7 bases not matched to a gene. Method: immunoSEQ multiplex PCR; TCRdb's copy keeps in-frame clones and lacks some. The sample lists roughly 7,000 clones; roughly 56% were seen once. This chain links TRBV30 with TRBJ2-7; 9 nucleotides match TRBD2. This sequence was found in a female donor over 55 with lung cancer. The source was duodenum tissue, collected at autopsy. CDR3 protein: CAWSVKREARYEQYF. DNA for the CDR3: TGTGCCTGGAGTGTAAAGCGGGAGGCCCGTTACGAGCAGTACTTC.